This T cell receptor beta chain comes out of a study of cytomegalovirus exposure and HLA in healthy donors. Germline CDR1 is SGHNT and CDR2 is YYREEE (reference sequence). V lost 5 bases and J 7 bases, leaving 12 bases between the germline ends. This CDR3 has 12 amino acids. Primers included in the PCR were 60 Vbeta and 13 Jbeta primers. TCRdb's copy holds only in-frame clones and misses some; the assay was immunoSEQ multiplex PCR. The sample includes approximately 100,000 clones, 74% of them seen just once. The TCR comes from a man between 45 and 60 years old in good health and CMV-seropositive. The chain recombines TRBV5-4 with TRBJ2-5, with D possibly matching TRBD1 (5 bases). The sequencing input was PBMCs. The CDR3, as DNA: TGTGCCAGCAGTTCGGACACCCGGACCCAGTACTTC. Encoded protein: CASSSDTRTQYF.